What follows are 4 T cell receptor beta chains derived from one specimen sequenced in a study of identical twins. TCRdb itself ran the 5' RACE reads through MiXCR, one entry per CDR3 protein. The sample carries some 460,000 distinct CDR3 sequences, 13% to 15% recorded once. The same data also went into a second study, on yellow fever vaccine responses in identical twins.

Sample: CD4+ T cells sorted from blood. The receptors derive from a woman under 30 in good health.

This chain links TRBV11-2 with TRBJ2-3; D possibly corresponds to TRBD2 (6 bases). CDR3 size: 16 residues. Trimming left V 5 bases short and J 0 bases short, with 15 bases between. From germline, CDR1 is SGHAT and CDR2 FQNNGV. DNA of the CDR3: TGTGCCAGCAGCCCCGGGACTGGGGGGAGCACAGATACGCAGTATTTT. Translated, it gives CASSPGTGGSTDTQYF.

The chain combines TRBV28 with TRBJ2-5, with D tentatively TRBD1 (6 bases). CDR3 length equals 14 residues. Deletions cut 4 bases from V and 5 bases from J, with 14 bases between. Germline values: CDR1 MDHEN, CDR2 SYDVKM. CDR3 nucleotides: TGTGCCAGCAGTTCGATCAGGGGCTCGGAGACCCAGTACTTC. Translation gives CASSSIRGSETQYF.

This clonotype was detected a few times. This chain connects TRBV6-5 to TRBJ2-3, with D tentatively TRBD1 (5 bases). Germline V gene sequence: CDR1 MNHEY, CDR2 SVGAGI. The CDR3 spans 16 residues. V was shortened by 1 base and J by 2 bases, with 13 bases between the two germline ends. This CDR3 reads CASSYYRPSYTDTQYF. The CDR3 DNA reads TGTGCCAGCAGTTACTACAGGCCTTCCTACACAGATACGCAGTATTTT.

This clonotype turned up a few times. This CDR3 reads CASSYSSPGADTQYF. CDR3 DNA: TGTGCCAGCAGTTACTCTAGCCCCGGAGCAGATACGCAGTATTTT. V and J are TRBV6-5 and TRBJ2-3; D is unclear. The germline V gene has CDR1 MNHEY and CDR2 SVGAGI. With 0 bases removed from V and 4 bases from J, the gap between germline ends came to 11 bases. This CDR3 has 15 amino acids.